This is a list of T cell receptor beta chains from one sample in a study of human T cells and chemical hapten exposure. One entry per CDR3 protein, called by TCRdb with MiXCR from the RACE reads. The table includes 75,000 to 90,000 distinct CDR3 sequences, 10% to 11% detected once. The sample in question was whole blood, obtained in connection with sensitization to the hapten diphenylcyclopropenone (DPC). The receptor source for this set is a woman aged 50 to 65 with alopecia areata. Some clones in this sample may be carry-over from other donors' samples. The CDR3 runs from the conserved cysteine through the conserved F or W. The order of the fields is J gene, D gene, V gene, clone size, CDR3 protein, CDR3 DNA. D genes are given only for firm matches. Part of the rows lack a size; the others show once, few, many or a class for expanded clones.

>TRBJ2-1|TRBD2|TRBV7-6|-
CASSLIDSGRGDEQFF
TGTGCCAGCAGCTTAATCGATAGCGGGAGAGGGGATGAGCAGTTCTTC
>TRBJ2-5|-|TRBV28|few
CASRATQYF
TGTGCCAGCCGGGCGACCCAGTACTTC
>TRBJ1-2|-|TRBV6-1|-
CASSEARQAFNFF
TGTGCCAGCAGTGAAGCACGACAGGCCTTTAACTTCTTC
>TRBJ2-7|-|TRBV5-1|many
CASSTGRIYEQYF
TGCGCCAGCAGCACGGGACGGATCTACGAGCAGTACTTC
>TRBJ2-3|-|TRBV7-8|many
CASTPGSADTQYF
TGTGCCAGCACTCCTGGGAGCGCAGATACGCAGTATTTT
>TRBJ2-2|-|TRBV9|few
CASSVGITANTGELFF
TGTGCCAGCAGCGTAGGTATCACAGCGAACACCGGGGAGCTGTTTTTT
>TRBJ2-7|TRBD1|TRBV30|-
CASQGAYEQYF
TGTGCTTCTCAGGGGGCCTACGAGCAGTACTTC
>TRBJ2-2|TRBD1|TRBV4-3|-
CASSQEGTGGRGRELFF
TGCGCCAGCAGCCAAGAGGGGACAGGGGGGCGCGGGAGGGAGCTGTTTTTT
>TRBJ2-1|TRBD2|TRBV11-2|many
CASSSRTSGREQFF
TGTGCCAGCAGCTCAAGGACTAGCGGGCGAGAGCAGTTCTTC
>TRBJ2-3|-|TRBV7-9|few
CASSSGFTTDTQYF
TGTGCCAGCAGCTCAGGGTTTACCACAGATACGCAGTATTTT
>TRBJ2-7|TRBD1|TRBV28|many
CASSSYRGSYEQYF
TGTGCCAGCAGTTCATACAGGGGCTCCTACGAGCAGTACTTC
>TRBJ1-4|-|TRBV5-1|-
CASSLGGEKLFF
TGCGCCAGCAGCTTGGGGGGTGAAAAACTGTTTTTT
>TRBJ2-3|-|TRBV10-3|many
CAISRPTDTQYF
TGTGCCATCAGCCGACCCACGGATACGCAGTATTTT
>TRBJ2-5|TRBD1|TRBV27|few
CASSRDREETQYF
TGTGCCAGCAGCCGCGACAGGGAGGAGACCCAGTACTTC
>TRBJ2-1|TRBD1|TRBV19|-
CASSWTGDEQFF
TGTGCCAGTAGTTGGACAGGGGATGAGCAGTTCTTC
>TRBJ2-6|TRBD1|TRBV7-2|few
CASSPWTGGIVSGANVLTF
TGTGCCAGCAGCCCCTGGACAGGGGGCATTGTCTCTGGGGCCAACGTCCTGACTTTC
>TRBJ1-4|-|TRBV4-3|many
CASSRGGLRDEKLFF
TGCGCCAGCAGCCGTGGGGGTTTAAGGGATGAAAAACTGTTTTTT
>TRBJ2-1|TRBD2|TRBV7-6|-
CASSLVPAGGSYNEQFF
TGTGCCAGCAGCTTAGTGCCAGCGGGGGGATCCTACAATGAGCAGTTCTTC
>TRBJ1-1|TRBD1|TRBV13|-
CASSPGQGRRNTEAFF
TGTGCCAGCAGCCCGGGACAGGGTAGGCGGAACACTGAAGCTTTCTTT
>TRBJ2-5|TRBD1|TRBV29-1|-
CSVRTGGETQYF
TGCAGCGTCCGGACAGGGGGAGAGACCCAGTACTTC
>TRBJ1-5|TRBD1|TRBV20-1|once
CSASHPGQGKQPQHF
TGCAGTGCTAGCCACCCGGGACAGGGGAAACAGCCCCAGCATTTT
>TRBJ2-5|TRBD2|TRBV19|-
CASSGGRALKETQYF
TGTGCCAGTAGCGGCGGGAGGGCGTTGAAGGAGACCCAGTACTTC
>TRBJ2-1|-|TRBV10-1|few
CASSEGGPNNEQFF
TGCGCCAGCAGTGAGGGGGGACCTAACAATGAGCAGTTCTTC
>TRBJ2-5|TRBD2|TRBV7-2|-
CASSLGPAGGQETQYF
TGTGCCAGCAGCTTAGGCCCTGCGGGGGGACAAGAGACCCAGTACTTC
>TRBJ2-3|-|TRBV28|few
CASSPHGGGLTDTQYF
TGTGCCAGCAGTCCTCACGGTGGAGGGCTCACAGATACGCAGTATTTT
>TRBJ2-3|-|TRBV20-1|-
CSSIWGPADTQYF
TGCAGTAGCATATGGGGGCCCGCAGATACGCAGTATTTT
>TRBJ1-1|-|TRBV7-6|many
CASSLKEGGTEAFF
TGTGCCAGCAGCTTAAAAGAGGGAGGAACTGAAGCTTTCTTT
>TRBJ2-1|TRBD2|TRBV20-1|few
CSAHLGTSSRNEQFF
TGCAGTGCTCACCTGGGGACTAGCTCGAGGAATGAGCAGTTCTTC
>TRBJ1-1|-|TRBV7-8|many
CASRNRETNTEAFF
TGTGCCAGCAGGAACAGGGAAACTAACACTGAAGCTTTCTTT
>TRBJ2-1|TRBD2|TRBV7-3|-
CASSLMVGLAGDNEQFF
TGTGCCAGCAGCTTAATGGTAGGGCTAGCGGGGGACAATGAGCAGTTCTTC
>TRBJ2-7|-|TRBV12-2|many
CASRRCPGLAERPFF
TGTGCAAGTCGCCGCTGCCCGGGACTAGCGGAACGACCTTTCTTC
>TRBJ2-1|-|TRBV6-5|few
CASTSPYNEQFF
TGTGCCAGCACTTCTCCTTACAATGAGCAGTTCTTC
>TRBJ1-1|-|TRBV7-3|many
CASSFEVNTEAFF
TGTGCCAGCAGCTTCGAAGTGAACACTGAAGCTTTCTTT